This T cell receptor (beta chain) came from a study of cytomegalovirus exposure and HLA in healthy donors. The study, taken as a whole, reports: It was approximately 150 TCR beta chains that were listed as cytomegalovirus-associated. Rarity characterized most TCR sequences, yet some public TCRs appeared in many donors.

Notes on this clone: Antigen unknown.

Per germline, CDR1 KGHSH and CDR2 LQKENI. Trimming pared 6 bases from V and 8 bases from J, leaving 10 bases between. The CDR3 extends over 11 amino acids. Researchers ran the PCR with 60 Vbeta and 13 Jbeta primers. The table came from immunoSEQ multiplex PCR; TCRdb's copy has only in-frame clones and leaves some out. The sample includes roughly 120,000 clones, 60% to 80% seen only once; the top ten take 15% to 20%. Sequencing input: PBMCs. The genes are TRBV18 and TRBJ1-1; tentatively, D is TRBD1 (6 bases). The sequence came from a man aged 50 to 59 in good health and CMV-seropositive. The CDR3 spells CASSAGVEAFF. CDR3 nucleotide sequence: TGTGCCAGCTCCGCAGGGGTGGAAGCTTTCTTT.